Below are 25 T cell receptor beta chains sequenced from a single sample in a study of CD8 T cells in ankylosing spondylitis. Study-level points and caveats: A motif of 7 or 8 highly homologous TCR beta variants was seen as apparently characteristic of ankylosing spondylitis blood.

Each CDR3 protein gets one entry after TCRdb re-called the 5' RACE reads with MiXCR. The profile shows about 450,000 distinct CDR3 sequences, around 26% of them singletons. Their cognate antigens are unknown. What was sequenced was blood, either unsorted or a sorted T cell fraction (not recorded which). The origin of the receptors is a male donor with ankylosing spondylitis.

The rearrangement links TRBV20-1 to TRBJ2-3; 11 bases are a match to TRBD2. Trimming at V came to 3 bases and at J to 1 base, leaving 6 bases not matched to a gene. The CDR3 runs 16 residues. Germline V gene sequence: CDR1 DFQATT, CDR2 SNEGSKA (reference sequence). Here the CDR3 DNA reads TGCAGTGCTAGGTCGGGACTAGCGGAAGGCACAGATACGCAGTATTTT. Translation: CSARSGLAEGTDTQYF.

This clonotype was counted a single time. The rearrangement joins TRBV20-1 to TRBJ1-1; perhaps TRBD1 as D (5 bases). The length of the CDR3 is 14 residues. Looked up from germline, CDR1 is DFQATT and CDR2 is SNEGSKA (reference sequence). V was pared by 5 bases and J by 7 bases, with 20 bases between. CDR3 coding DNA: TGCAGTGCTCGACGGCGGGCGGGACTTAGTGAAGCTTTCTTT. It yields the protein CSARRRAGLSEAFF.

This clonotype showed up just a few times. V and J are TRBV7-2 and TRBJ2-3; possible D gene TRBD1, 6 bases. The V end lost 5 bases, the J end lost 3 bases, and 9 bases lay between the germline ends. The CDR3 runs 13 residues. CDR1 and CDR2 (germline): SGHTA, FQGNSA. As DNA, the CDR3 is TGTGCCAGCAGCCAGGGGCTTACAGATACGCAGTATTTT. Amino acid sequence: CASSQGLTDTQYF.

V is TRBV19 and J is TRBJ2-3; TRBD2 aligns across 9 bases. CDR1 LNHDA and CDR2 SQIVND come from the germline V gene (reference sequence). This CDR3 region has 16 residues. The trim removed 6 bases at V and 3 bases at J, leaving 10 bases unmatched. In DNA form, the CDR3 reads TGTGCCAGTAGCTCGACCGGGACTAGCAGGACAGATACGCAGTATTTT. It translates to CASSSTGTSRTDTQYF.

The chain is built from TRBV5-6 and TRBJ2-1, with TRBD2 identical over 8 bases. The CDR3 is 15 residues long. The V gene end was trimmed by 4 bases and the J gene end by 4 bases; junction bases not matched to a gene: 7. Germline CDR1 SGHDT, CDR2 YYEEEE. As DNA, the CDR3 is TGTGCCAGCAGCACATTTAGCGGGACTTACAATGAGCAGTTCTTC. Its translation: CASSTFSGTYNEQFF.

This clonotype was seen a few times. The J gene is TRBJ2-1, the V gene TRBV5-1; 9 bases line up with TRBD1. This CDR3 contains 16 residues. V shed 2 bases and J 7 bases; nucleotides not matched to a gene: 10. CDR1 and CDR2 from the germline V gene are SGHRS and YFSETQ. DNA of the CDR3: TGCGCCAGCAGCTTCTTAACAGGGGGCAATAATAATGAGCAGTTCTTC. Protein product: CASSFLTGGNNNEQFF. Using reference TRBV5-1 and TRBJ2-1 for the parts outside the CDR3, the full variable domain is KAGVTQTPRYLIKTRGQQVTLSCSPISGHRSVSWYQQTPGQGLQFLFEYFSETQRNKGNFPGRFSGRQFSNSRSEMNVSTLELGDSALYLCASSFLTGGNNNEQFFGPGTRLTVL.

V is TRBV20-1 and J is TRBJ2-2, with a possible D match to TRBD2 (5 bases). The length of the CDR3 is 16 residues. Germline V lookup: CDR1 DFQATT, CDR2 SNEGSKA (reference sequence). Trimming cost V 7 bases and J 0 bases, with 18 bases left between them. The CDR3 is CSGLEGARANTGELFF. The CDR3 DNA reads TGCAGTGGATTAGAGGGCGCCCGCGCGAACACCGGGGAGCTGTTTTTT.

This clonotype was seen a few times. This sequence joins TRBV5-1 and TRBJ2-3, with TRBD2 identical over 11 bases. V gave up 6 bases and J gave up 2 bases; unmatched junction bases: 5. CDR1 and CDR2 from the germline V gene are SGHRS and YFSETQ. The CDR3 covers 15 residues. Here the CDR3 reads CASTATSGDTDTQYF. In nucleotides, the CDR3 is TGCGCCAGCACCGCGACTAGCGGGGACACAGATACGCAGTATTTT.

V usage is TRBV3-1 and J usage is TRBJ1-2; D not resolved. Looked up from germline, CDR1 is LGHDT and CDR2 is YNNKEL (reference sequence). V was clipped by 5 bases and J by 8 bases, with 15 bases between them. The CDR3 has 13 residues. The CDR3 sequence is CASSYNQARGYTF. CDR3 nucleotide sequence: TGTGCCAGCAGCTATAACCAAGCACGCGGCTACACCTTC.

This clonotype was seen more than once but under ten times. The chain links TRBV18 to TRBJ2-5; tentative D call: TRBD1 (6 bases). Trimming pared 0 bases from V and 2 bases from J, leaving 10 bases between. CDR1 and CDR2 from the germline V gene are KGHSH and LQKENI. The CDR3 totals 15 residues. The DNA of the CDR3 is TGTGCCAGCTCACCACCGGGGGCAGGACAAGAGACCCAGTACTTC. This encodes CASSPPGAGQETQYF.

The chain has TRBV12-3 or TRBV12-4 and TRBJ2-1, with D perhaps being TRBD1 or TRBD2 (5 bases each). This CDR3 spans 14 amino acids. Trimming shortened V by 4 bases and J by 1 base, and 8 bases separated the two germline ends. The CDR3 DNA reads as TGTGCCAGCAGTTCCGGGGCGTCCTACAATGAGCAGTTCTTC. As protein: CASSSGASYNEQFF.

This clonotype was recorded a few times. The genes are TRBV5-1 and TRBJ1-2; D is unresolved. The germline V gene has CDR1 SGHRS and CDR2 YFSETQ. The CDR3 consists of 12 residues. The V end was cut by 0 bases, the J end by 13 bases, with 13 bases between. The CDR3 reads CASSLALGQFTF. The CDR3 DNA reads as TGCGCCAGCAGCTTGGCCTTGGGCCAGTTCACCTTC.

This clonotype appeared a few times. This rearrangement joins TRBV2 to TRBJ2-3, with 7 bases that match TRBD2. The germline CDR1 and CDR2 sequences are SNHLY and FYNNEI. This CDR3 region has 15 residues. V shed 7 bases, J shed 0 bases, and the junction held 7 bases outside the gene matches. CDR3 sequence (DNA): TGTGCCAGCAAGCACGAGCGGGGTAGCACAGATACGCAGTATTTT. Its protein is CASKHERGSTDTQYF.

This clonotype appeared a few times. The rearrangement links TRBV20-1 to TRBJ1-2; D is undetermined. V shed 0 bases and J shed 2 bases, with 7 bases lying between them. In germline, CDR1 is DFQATT, CDR2 SNEGSKA (reference sequence). This CDR3 has 13 residues. CDR3 residues: CSARDGPNYGYTF. In DNA form, the CDR3 reads TGCAGTGCTAGAGATGGACCGAACTATGGCTACACCTTC.

The rearrangement links TRBV7-2 to TRBJ2-1, with D perhaps being TRBD1 or TRBD2 (5 bases each). Trimming removed 5 bases from V and 10 bases from J, with 15 bases in between. The CDR3 length is 13 residues. Germline loops: CDR1 SGHTA, CDR2 FQGNSA. CDR3 loop: CASSRDPLEEQFF. The CDR3 DNA is TGTGCCAGCAGCCGGGACCCACTGGAGGAGCAGTTCTTC.

This clonotype was found a few times. CDR3 sequence reads: CSARVSSGRSYNEQFF. For the CDR3, the DNA is TGCAGTGCTAGAGTCTCTAGCGGGAGGTCCTACAATGAGCAGTTCTTC. This chain uses TRBV20-1 with TRBJ2-1; 11 positions match TRBD2. This CDR3 has 16 residues. Per germline, CDR1 DFQATT and CDR2 SNEGSKA (reference sequence). V gave up 1 base and J gave up 1 base; unmatched junction bases: 3.

The CDR3 nucleotides are TGTGCCTTGCCAGTCGGCAGCCACGGTGTGAACACCGGGGAGCTGTTTTTT. Translation gives CALPVGSHGVNTGELFF. The chain has TRBV4-2 and TRBJ2-2; D remains ambiguous. The germline V gene encodes CDR1 LGHNA and CDR2 YNFKEQ. Trimming took off 11 bases at V and 1 base at J, with 23 bases between the two ends. There are 17 residues in the CDR3.

This clonotype was recorded a few times. J is TRBJ2-6 and V is TRBV28, with D tentatively TRBD1 or TRBD2 (6 bases each). The CDR3 consists of 18 residues. Per germline, CDR1 MDHEN and CDR2 SYDVKM. V gave up 3 bases and J gave up 0 bases, with 15 bases separating them. CDR3 sequence (DNA): TGTGCCAGCAGTTTTTCGGGGGCCGATATCTCTGGGGCCAACGTCCTGACTTTC. This gives the protein CASSFSGADISGANVLTF. Together with reference TRBV28 and TRBJ2-6, the CDR3 gives the full variable domain: DVKVTQSSRYLVKRTGEKVFLECVQDMDHENMFWYRQDPGLGLRLIYFSYDVKMKEKGDIPEGYSVSREKKERFSLILESASTNQTSMYLCASSFSGADISGANVLTFGAGSRLTVL.

This clonotype appeared a few times. The chain employs TRBV7-2 and TRBJ2-5, with unresolved D. V lost 3 bases and J lost 2, with 10 bases in between. The CDR3 contains 14 residues. Germline-derived CDR1 and CDR2 are SGHTA and FQGNSA. The CDR3 DNA is TGTGCCAGCAGCTTGAGTTATGCACAAGAGACCCAGTACTTC. Protein: CASSLSYAQETQYF.

This clonotype was counted a few times. V and J are TRBV6-1 and TRBJ2-7; 12 positions agree with TRBD2. J gave up 7 bases and V 6 bases, and 10 bases lay outside the gene matches. Germline CDR1 and CDR2: MNHNS and SASEGT. The CDR3 extends over 15 amino acids. CDR3 nucleotide sequence: TGTGCCAGCAGCCGACTAGCGGGAGATCAGGGTGAGCAGTACGTC. Protein: CASSRLAGDQGEQYV.

This clonotype was counted between two and nine times. The rearrangement links TRBV18 to TRBJ1-3; 11 bases are shared with TRBD1. The CDR3 is 16 amino acids. Germline V lookup: CDR1 KGHSH, CDR2 LQKENI. The J segment lost 3 bases and the V segment lost 3 bases, leaving 4 bases of the junction unmatched. The CDR3 here is CASSPGQGAFGNTIYF. The CDR3 nucleotides are TGTGCCAGCTCACCCGGACAGGGGGCCTTTGGAAACACCATATATTTT.

The chain has TRBV7-2 and TRBJ1-6; possibly TRBD1 for D (5 bases). The CDR3 is made up of 12 amino acids. V was trimmed by 6 bases and J by 9 bases, leaving 9 bases between them. Per germline, CDR1 SGHTA and CDR2 FQGNSA. The CDR3 nucleotides read TGTGCCAGCAGACCCGACAGTTCACCCCTCCACTTT. The encoded protein is CASRPDSSPLHF.

By frequency in the sample, this clonotype is medium-sized (0.01 to 0.1%). This chain links TRBV12-3 or TRBV12-4 with TRBJ2-5; 7 bases map to TRBD2. Trimming cost V 3 bases and J 0 bases; bases outside gene matches: 1. The CDR3 sequence is 14 residues long. CDR3 nucleotide sequence: TGTGCCAGCAGTTTTAGCGGGCACCAAGAGACCCAGTACTTC. Translation: CASSFSGHQETQYF.

This clonotype was counted only a few times. The chain employs TRBV25-1 and TRBJ2-7; 9 bases match TRBD1. The CDR3 loop spans 12 amino acids. Germline loops: CDR1 MGHDK, CDR2 SYGVNS. In nucleotides, the CDR3 is TGTGCCAGCAGTGAGAGTACAGGGGGCCCTGAGGTC. This sequence encodes CASSESTGGPEV.

The V and J genes are TRBV24-1 and TRBJ2-2; no reliable D call. CDR1 and CDR2 (germline): KGHDR, SFDVKD. Trimming shortened V by 3 bases and J by 6 bases, and 19 bases separated the two germline ends. The CDR3 spans 17 residues. CDR3 coding DNA: TGTGCCACCAGTGATCCACGTATGGGTGGAATAGCCGGGGAGCTGTTTTTT. Encoded protein: CATSDPRMGGIAGELFF.